This T cell receptor (beta chain) was sequenced in a study of beta chain features in type 1 diabetes. Heparinised blood was drawn once per donor, averaging about 0.11 L. V lost 7 bases and J lost 5, with 15 bases in between. Germline values: CDR1 MNHNY, CDR2 SVGAGI (reference sequence). This CDR3 spans 14 amino acids. Regarding the study as a whole: Among all four CD4+ subsets, Type 1 diabetes patients had TCRB CDR3s that were moderately but significantly shorter.

Concerning this clone: Antigen: not known.

As every portion of the isolated RNA was reverse transcribed, the sequencing read expressed TCRB transcripts. Using immunoSEQ multiplex PCR, the repertoire was profiled, and TCRdb retains in-frame clones only, with some absent. The table has more than 95,000 clones, roughly 28% seen once. Sequencing was carried out using central memory CD4+ T cells from blood. The TCR was taken from a woman younger than 30 with type 1 diabetes. The V call is TRBV6-6, the J call TRBJ1-5; D call uncertain. DNA of the CDR3: TGTGCCAGCAATGACCCGGAGATCGATCAGCCCCAGCATTTT. It yields the protein CASNDPEIDQPQHF.